This section outlines one T cell receptor (beta chain) sequence together with its context. This sample stems from a study of blood T cell repertoires in COVID-19. The CDR3 length is 15 residues. After removal of 4 bases from V and 2 bases from J, the junction contained 5 bases not matched to a gene. Per germline, CDR1 KGHSH and CDR2 LQKENI. Assay used: immunoSEQ multiplex PCR; TCRdb lists only in-frame clones, some missing. The sample includes more than 300,000 clones, about 89% of them seen just once. The source is a man aged 35-49 years in a cohort exposed to, infected with or recovered from COVID-19 (not recorded which). This rearrangement joins TRBV18 to TRBJ1-1, with 9 nucleotides matching TRBD1. The sample taken for sequencing was PBMCs or T cells enriched from blood (not recorded which). In DNA form, the CDR3 reads TGTGCCAGCTCACTTACAGGGGGCTCAAACACTGAAGCTTTCTTT. This gives the protein CASSLTGGSNTEAFF.